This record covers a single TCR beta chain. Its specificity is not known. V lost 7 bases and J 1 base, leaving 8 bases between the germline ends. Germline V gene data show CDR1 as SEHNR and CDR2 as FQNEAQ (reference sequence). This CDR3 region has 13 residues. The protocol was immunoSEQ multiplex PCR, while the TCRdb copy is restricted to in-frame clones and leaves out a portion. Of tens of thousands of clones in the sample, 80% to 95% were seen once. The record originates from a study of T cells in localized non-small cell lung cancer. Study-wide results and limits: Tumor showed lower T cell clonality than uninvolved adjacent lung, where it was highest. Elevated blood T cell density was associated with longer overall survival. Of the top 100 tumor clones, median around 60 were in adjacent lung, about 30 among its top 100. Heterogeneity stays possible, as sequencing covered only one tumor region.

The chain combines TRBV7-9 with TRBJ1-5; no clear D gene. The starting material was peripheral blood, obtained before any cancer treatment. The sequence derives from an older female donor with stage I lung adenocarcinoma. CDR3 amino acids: CASTLFSNQPQHF. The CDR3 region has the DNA TGTGCCAGCACTTTATTCAGCAATCAGCCCCAGCATTTT.